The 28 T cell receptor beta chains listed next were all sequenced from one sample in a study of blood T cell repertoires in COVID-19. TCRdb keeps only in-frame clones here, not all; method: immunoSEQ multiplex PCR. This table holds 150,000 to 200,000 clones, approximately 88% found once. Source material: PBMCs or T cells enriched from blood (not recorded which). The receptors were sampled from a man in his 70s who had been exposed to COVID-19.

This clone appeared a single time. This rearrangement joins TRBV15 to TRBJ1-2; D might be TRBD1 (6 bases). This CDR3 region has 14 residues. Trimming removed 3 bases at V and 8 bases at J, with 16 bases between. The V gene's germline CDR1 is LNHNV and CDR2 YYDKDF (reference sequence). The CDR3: CATSSTGFLYGYTF. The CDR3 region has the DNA TGTGCCACCAGCAGCACAGGGTTCTTGTACGGCTACACCTTC.

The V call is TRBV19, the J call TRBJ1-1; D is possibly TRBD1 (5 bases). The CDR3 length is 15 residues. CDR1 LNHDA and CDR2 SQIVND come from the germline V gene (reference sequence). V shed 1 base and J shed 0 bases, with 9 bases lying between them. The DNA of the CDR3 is TGTGCCAGTAGTATAGTAGGGGTTATGAACACTGAAGCTTTCTTT. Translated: CASSIVGVMNTEAFF. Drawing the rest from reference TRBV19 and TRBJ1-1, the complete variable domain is DGGITQSPKYLFRKEGQNVTLSCEQNLNHDAMYWYRQDPGQGLRLIYYSQIVNDFQKGDIAEGYSVSREKKESFPLTVTSAQKNPTAFYLCASSIVGVMNTEAFFGQGTRLTVV.

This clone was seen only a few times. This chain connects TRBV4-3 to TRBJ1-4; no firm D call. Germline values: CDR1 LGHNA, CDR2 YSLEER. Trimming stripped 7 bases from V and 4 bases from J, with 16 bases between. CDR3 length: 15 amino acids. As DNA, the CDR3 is TGCGCCAGCATCCCCAGACTGCTTGGTAATGAAAAACTGTTTTTT. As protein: CASIPRLLGNEKLFF.

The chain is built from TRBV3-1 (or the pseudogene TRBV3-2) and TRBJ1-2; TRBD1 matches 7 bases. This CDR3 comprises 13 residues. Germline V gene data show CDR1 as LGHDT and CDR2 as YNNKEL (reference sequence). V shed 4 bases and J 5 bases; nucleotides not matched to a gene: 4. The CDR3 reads CASSLGQVYGYTF. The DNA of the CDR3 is TGTGCCAGCAGCCTCGGACAGGTTTATGGCTACACCTTC.

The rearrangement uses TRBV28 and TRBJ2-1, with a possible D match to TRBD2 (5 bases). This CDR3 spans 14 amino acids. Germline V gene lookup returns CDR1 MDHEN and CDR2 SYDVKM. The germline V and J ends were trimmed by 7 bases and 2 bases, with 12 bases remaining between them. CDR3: CASTDYLAYNEQFF. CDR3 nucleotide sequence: TGTGCCAGCACTGACTACCTAGCCTACAATGAGCAGTTCTTC. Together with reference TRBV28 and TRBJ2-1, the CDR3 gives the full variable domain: DVKVTQSSRYLVKRTGEKVFLECVQDMDHENMFWYRQDPGLGLRLIYFSYDVKMKEKGDIPEGYSVSREKKERFSLILESASTNQTSMYLCASTDYLAYNEQFFGPGTRLTVL.

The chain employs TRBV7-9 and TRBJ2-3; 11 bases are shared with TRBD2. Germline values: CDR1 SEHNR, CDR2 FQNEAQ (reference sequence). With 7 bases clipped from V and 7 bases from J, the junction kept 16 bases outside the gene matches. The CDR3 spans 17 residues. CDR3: CASTTSLTSGSQYTQYF. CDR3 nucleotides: TGTGCCAGCACCACGAGTTTAACTAGCGGGAGCCAGTATACGCAGTATTTT.

DNA for the CDR3: TGTGCCAGTTTGGATGACAGGGGGAGTGAAAAACTGTTTTTT. This encodes CASLDDRGSEKLFF. V gene TRBV2 combines with J gene TRBJ1-4; TRBD1 matches at 9 bases. CDR1 and CDR2 from the germline V gene are SNHLY and FYNNEI. Losses at the gene ends were 9 bases for V and 7 bases for J; bases not matched to a gene: 9. The CDR3 is 14 amino acids. Full variable domain (outside the CDR3, taken from reference TRBV2 and TRBJ1-4): EPEVTQTPSHQVTQMGQEVILRCVPISNHLYFYWYRQILGQKVEFLVSFYNNEISEKSEIFDDQFSVERPDGSNFTLKIRSTKLEDSAMYFCASLDDRGSEKLFFGSGTQLSVL.

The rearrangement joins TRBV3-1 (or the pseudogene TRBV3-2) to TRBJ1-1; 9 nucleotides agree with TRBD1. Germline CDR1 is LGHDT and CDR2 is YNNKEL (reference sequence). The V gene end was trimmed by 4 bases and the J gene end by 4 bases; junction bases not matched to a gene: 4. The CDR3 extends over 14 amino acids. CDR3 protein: CASSPGQGRTEAFF. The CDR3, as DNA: TGTGCCAGCAGCCCCGGACAGGGGCGCACTGAAGCTTTCTTT.

CDR3 loop: CASSLRGRPQYF. As DNA, the CDR3 is TGTGCCAGCAGTCTCCGGGGGAGACCCCAGTACTTC. V and J are TRBV28 and TRBJ2-5; a weak D match, TRBD2 (6 bases). The germline V gene encodes CDR1 MDHEN and CDR2 SYDVKM. CDR3 length: 12 amino acids. Trimming took 5 bases from V and 9 from J, leaving 13 bases between them.

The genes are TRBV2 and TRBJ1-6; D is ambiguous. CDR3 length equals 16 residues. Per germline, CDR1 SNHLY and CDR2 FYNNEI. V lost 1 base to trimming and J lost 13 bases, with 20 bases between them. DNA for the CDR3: TGTGCCAGCAGTGAAGGCGCCATCTCCATCGGGTTCCCCCTCCACTTT. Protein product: CASSEGAISIGFPLHF.

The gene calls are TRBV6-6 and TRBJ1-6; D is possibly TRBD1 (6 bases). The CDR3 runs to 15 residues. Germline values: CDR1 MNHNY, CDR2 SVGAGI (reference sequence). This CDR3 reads CAGAGQPGGNSPLHF. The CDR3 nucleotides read TGTGCGGGGGCCGGCCAACCAGGAGGTAATTCACCCCTCCACTTT.

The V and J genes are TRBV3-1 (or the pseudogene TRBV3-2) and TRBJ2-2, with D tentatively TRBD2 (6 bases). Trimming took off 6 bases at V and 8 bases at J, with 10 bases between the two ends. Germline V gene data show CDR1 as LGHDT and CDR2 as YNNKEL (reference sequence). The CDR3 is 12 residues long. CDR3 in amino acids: CASSRDLGELFF. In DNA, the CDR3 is TGTGCCAGCAGTCGGGACTTGGGGGAGCTGTTTTTT.

CDR3: CATVPNSAGGSEQYF. DNA of the CDR3: TGTGCCACCGTCCCGAATTCGGCGGGAGGCAGCGAGCAGTACTTC. The rearrangement uses TRBV11-2 and TRBJ2-7; 8 bases are shared with TRBD2. The CDR3 runs 15 residues. V trimming: 10 bases; J trimming: 6 bases; junction bases outside the gene matches: 17. The germline V gene has CDR1 SGHAT and CDR2 FQNNGV.

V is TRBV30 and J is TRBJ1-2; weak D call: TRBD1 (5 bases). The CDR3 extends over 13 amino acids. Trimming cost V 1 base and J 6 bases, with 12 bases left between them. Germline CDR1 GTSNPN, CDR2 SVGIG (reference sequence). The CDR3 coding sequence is TGTGCCTGGAGTGCGGCTGTAGGGGATGGCTACACCTTC. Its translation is CAWSAAVGDGYTF.

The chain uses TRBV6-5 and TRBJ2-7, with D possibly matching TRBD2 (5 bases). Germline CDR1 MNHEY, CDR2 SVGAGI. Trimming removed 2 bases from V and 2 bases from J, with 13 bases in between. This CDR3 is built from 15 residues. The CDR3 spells CASSYGPAGAYEQYF. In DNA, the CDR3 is TGTGCCAGCAGTTACGGTCCCGCGGGCGCCTACGAGCAGTACTTC.

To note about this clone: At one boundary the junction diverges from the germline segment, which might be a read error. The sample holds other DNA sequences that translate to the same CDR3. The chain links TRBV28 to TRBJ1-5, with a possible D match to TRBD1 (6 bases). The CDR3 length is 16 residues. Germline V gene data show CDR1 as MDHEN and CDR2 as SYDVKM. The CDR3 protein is CASRDGQRNSNQPQHF. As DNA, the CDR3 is TGTGCTAGCAGAGACGGACAGCGCAATAGCAATCAGCCCCAGCATTTT.

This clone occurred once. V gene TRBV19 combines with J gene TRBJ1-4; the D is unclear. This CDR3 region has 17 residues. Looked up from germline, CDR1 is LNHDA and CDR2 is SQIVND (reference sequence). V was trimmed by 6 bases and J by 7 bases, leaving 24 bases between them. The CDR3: CASRSGSHIGSSEKLFF. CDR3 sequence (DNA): TGTGCCAGTAGGTCCGGGTCACATATCGGGAGTAGTGAAAAACTGTTTTTT.

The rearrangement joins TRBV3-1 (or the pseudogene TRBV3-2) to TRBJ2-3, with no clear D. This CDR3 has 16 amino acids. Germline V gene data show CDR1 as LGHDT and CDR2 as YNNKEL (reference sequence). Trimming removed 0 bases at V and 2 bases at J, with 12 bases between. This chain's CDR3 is CASSQDRRIDTDTQYF. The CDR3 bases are TGTGCCAGCAGCCAAGATCGGCGGATTGACACAGATACGCAGTATTTT.

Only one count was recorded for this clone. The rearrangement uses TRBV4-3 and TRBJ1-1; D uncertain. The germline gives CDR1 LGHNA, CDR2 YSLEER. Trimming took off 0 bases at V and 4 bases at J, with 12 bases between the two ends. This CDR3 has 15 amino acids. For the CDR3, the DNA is TGCGCCAGCAGCCAAGATGCAGGTTACGGCACTGAAGCTTTCTTT. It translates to CASSQDAGYGTEAFF.

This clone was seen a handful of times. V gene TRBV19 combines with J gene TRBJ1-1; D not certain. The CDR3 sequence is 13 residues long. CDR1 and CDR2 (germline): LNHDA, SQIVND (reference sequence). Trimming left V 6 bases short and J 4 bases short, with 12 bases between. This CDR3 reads CASSLREGTEAFF. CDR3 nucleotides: TGTGCCAGTAGCCTAAGGGAGGGCACTGAAGCTTTCTTT.

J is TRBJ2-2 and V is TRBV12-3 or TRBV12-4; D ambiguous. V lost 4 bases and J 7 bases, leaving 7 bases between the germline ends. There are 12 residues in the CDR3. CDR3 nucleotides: TGTGCCAGCAGTTCCGGTGGCGGGGAGCTGTTTTTT. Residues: CASSSGGGELFF.

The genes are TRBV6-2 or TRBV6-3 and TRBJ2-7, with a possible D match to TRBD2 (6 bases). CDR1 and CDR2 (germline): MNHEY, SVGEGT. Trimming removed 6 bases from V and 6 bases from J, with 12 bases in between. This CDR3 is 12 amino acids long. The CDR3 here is CASSGSGPEQYF. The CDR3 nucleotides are TGTGCCAGCAGCGGGAGTGGCCCCGAGCAGTACTTC.

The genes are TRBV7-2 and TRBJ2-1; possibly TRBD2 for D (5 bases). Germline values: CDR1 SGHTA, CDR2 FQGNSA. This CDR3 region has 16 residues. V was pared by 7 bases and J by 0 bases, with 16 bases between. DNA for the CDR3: TGTGCCAGCACCCAGACGGCGGGCTACTCCTACAATGAGCAGTTCTTC. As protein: CASTQTAGYSYNEQFF.

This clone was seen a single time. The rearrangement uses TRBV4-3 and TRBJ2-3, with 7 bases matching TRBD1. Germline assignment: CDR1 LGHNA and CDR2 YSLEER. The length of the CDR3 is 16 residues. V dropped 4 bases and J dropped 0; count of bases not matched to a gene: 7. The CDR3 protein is CASSPEGARSTDTQYF. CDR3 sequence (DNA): TGCGCCAGCAGCCCAGAGGGGGCAAGGAGCACAGATACGCAGTATTTT.

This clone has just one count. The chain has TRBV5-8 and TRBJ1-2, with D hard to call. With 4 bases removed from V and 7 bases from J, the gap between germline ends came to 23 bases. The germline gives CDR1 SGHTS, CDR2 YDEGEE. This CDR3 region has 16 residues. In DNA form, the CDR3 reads TGTGCCAGCAGCCCCTCGGGTACGGTATTGAGTGTTGGCTACACCTTC. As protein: CASSPSGTVLSVGYTF.

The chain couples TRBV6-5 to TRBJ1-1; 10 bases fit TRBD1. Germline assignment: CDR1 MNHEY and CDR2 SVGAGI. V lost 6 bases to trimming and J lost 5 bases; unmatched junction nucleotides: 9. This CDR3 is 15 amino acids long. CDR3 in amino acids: CASRGTGAGTTEAFF. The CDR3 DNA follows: TGTGCCAGCAGGGGGACAGGGGCAGGAACGACTGAAGCTTTCTTT.

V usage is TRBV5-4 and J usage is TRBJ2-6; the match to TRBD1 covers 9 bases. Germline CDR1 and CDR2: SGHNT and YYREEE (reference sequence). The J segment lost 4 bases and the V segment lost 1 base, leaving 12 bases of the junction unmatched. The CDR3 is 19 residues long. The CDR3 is CASSLWFFRTGAGANVLTF. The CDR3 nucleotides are TGTGCCAGCAGCTTGTGGTTCTTCCGGACAGGGGCAGGGGCCAACGTCCTGACTTTC.

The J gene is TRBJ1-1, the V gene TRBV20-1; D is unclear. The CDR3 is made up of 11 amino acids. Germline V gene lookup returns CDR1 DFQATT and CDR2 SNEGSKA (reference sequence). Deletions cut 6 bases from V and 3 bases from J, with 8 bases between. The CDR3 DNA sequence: TGCAGTGCCGGGAAGGACACTGAAGCTTTCTTT. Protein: CSAGKDTEAFF.